What follows are 11 T cell receptor beta chains derived from one specimen sequenced in a study of T-cell reconstitution after alpha-beta-depleted transplantation in children. The library targeted TCRbeta and was prepared with unique molecular identifiers. One entry per CDR3 protein, called by TCRdb with MiXCR from the PCR reads. Of approximately 800,000 distinct CDR3 sequences in the sample, roughly 15% were seen once. The material was PBMCs, mostly from graft donor cells, obtained 360 days after TCRalphabeta/CD19-depleted stem cell transplant. Receptor source: a male patient between 5 and 17 years old who had a stem cell transplant for acute lymphoblastic leukemia, so the T cells may come from the graft donor.

About this clonotype itself: A much bigger clone sits one base away, suggesting this may be a read error. The chain links TRBV2 to TRBJ2-1, with 11 bases identical to TRBD2. This CDR3 has 18 residues. Germline V gives CDR1 SNHLY, CDR2 FYNNEI. The CDR3 region has the DNA TGTGCCTGCAGTGCCTCCTGGCCCACTAGCGGGAGAATCGGTGAGCAGTTCTTC. Translated, it gives CACSASWPTSGRIGEQFF.

The chain recombines TRBV5-1 with TRBJ1-3; D not resolved. V was shortened by 0 bases and J by 6 bases, with 13 bases between the two germline ends. Germline V lookup: CDR1 SGHRS, CDR2 YFSETQ. The CDR3 runs to 15 residues. CDR3 DNA: TGCGCCAGCAGCTTGGAGGGTTGGCCGGAAAACACCATATATTTT. Encoded protein: CASSLEGWPENTIYF.

This clonotype was counted a few times. The V and J genes are TRBV18 and TRBJ2-3; D not resolved. V was pared by 3 bases and J by 14 bases, with 21 bases between. Germline V gives CDR1 KGHSH, CDR2 LQKENI. CDR3 length equals 14 residues. The CDR3 DNA is TGTGCCAGCTCACCCCGAGAGACTCCCGGAATTAGGTATTTT. As protein: CASSPRETPGIRYF.

CDR3 sequence (DNA): TGCGCCAGCAGCGCATCCGGGACTAGCCAGTTCTTC. Translating it yields CASSASGTSQFF. V usage is TRBV5-1 and J usage is TRBJ2-1, with TRBD2 matching over 9 bases. V lost 4 bases, J lost 13 bases, and 6 bases stayed unmatched. The CDR3 extends over 12 amino acids. Looked up from germline, CDR1 is SGHRS and CDR2 is YFSETQ.

V is TRBV11-2 and J is TRBJ2-5; the D gene is possibly TRBD1 (6 bases). CDR1 SGHAT and CDR2 FQNNGV come from the germline V gene. The CDR3 is made up of 15 amino acids. V lost 5 bases and J lost 0, with 13 bases in between. Here the CDR3 reads CASSLGGWDQETQYF. DNA of the CDR3: TGTGCCAGCAGCCTAGGGGGATGGGACCAAGAGACCCAGTACTTC.

V and J are TRBV6-1 and TRBJ1-5; D remains ambiguous. Germline CDR1 and CDR2: MNHNS and SASEGT. This CDR3 spans 14 amino acids. V lost 6 bases and J 1 base, leaving 10 bases between the germline ends. The DNA for the CDR3 is TGTGCCAGCAGACCGGACGCAAGCAATCAGCCCCAGCATTTT. Residues: CASRPDASNQPQHF.

The chain couples TRBV20-1 to TRBJ2-1; D perhaps matches TRBD2 (7 bases). Germline V lookup: CDR1 DFQATT, CDR2 SNEGSKA (reference sequence). Trimming cost V 0 bases and J 0 bases, with 21 bases left between them. The CDR3 is 19 amino acids. CDR3 loop: CSARDLIVRGRASYNEQFF. The CDR3 nucleotides read TGCAGTGCTAGAGATCTTATTGTTAGGGGGAGGGCCTCCTACAATGAGCAGTTCTTC.

In this sample, this clonotype turned up a few times. J is TRBJ2-3 and V is TRBV20-1; D assignment may be TRBD1 or TRBD2 (5 bases each). The V end was cut by 3 bases, the J end by 2 bases, with 12 bases between. The length of the CDR3 is 14 residues. Germline CDR1 and CDR2: DFQATT and SNEGSKA (reference sequence). Written as DNA, the CDR3 is TGCAGTGCTAGGAGGGGAGCCTACACAGATACGCAGTATTTT. It specifies CSARRGAYTDTQYF.

This clonotype was seen only a few times. The V and J genes are TRBV5-1 and TRBJ2-3; D unresolved. The germline gives CDR1 SGHRS, CDR2 YFSETQ. The CDR3 loop spans 14 amino acids. V was shortened by 4 bases and J by 6 bases, with 15 bases between the two germline ends. The CDR3 sequence is CASSGGRRLDTQYF. Written as DNA, the CDR3 is TGCGCCAGCAGCGGCGGACGCCGCCTGGATACGCAGTATTTT. Full variable domain (outside the CDR3, taken from reference TRBV5-1 and TRBJ2-3): KAGVTQTPRYLIKTRGQQVTLSCSPISGHRSVSWYQQTPGQGLQFLFEYFSETQRNKGNFPGRFSGRQFSNSRSEMNVSTLELGDSALYLCASSGGRRLDTQYFGPGTRLTVL.

This clonotype was picked up a small number of times. The chain combines TRBV5-1 with TRBJ1-2, with a weak D call TRBD1 (5 bases). Per germline, CDR1 SGHRS and CDR2 YFSETQ. CDR3 length: 14 amino acids. V shed 3 bases and J shed 3 bases, with 12 bases lying between them. The DNA of the CDR3 is TGCGCCAGCAGCTCCAGGGCCTGGTACTATGGCTACACCTTC. It codes for CASSSRAWYYGYTF. The whole variable domain, filled in from reference TRBV5-1 and TRBJ1-2, reads KAGVTQTPRYLIKTRGQQVTLSCSPISGHRSVSWYQQTPGQGLQFLFEYFSETQRNKGNFPGRFSGRQFSNSRSEMNVSTLELGDSALYLCASSSRAWYYGYTFGSGTRLTVV.

The gene calls are TRBV4-1 and TRBJ2-1; 11 bases are shared with TRBD2. Trimming removed 7 bases from V and 7 bases from J; junction bases left unmatched: 9. Germline CDR1 MGHRA, CDR2 YSYEKL. This CDR3 is built from 15 residues. CDR3 sequence: CASKFGASGRNEQFF. The CDR3 DNA reads as TGCGCCAGCAAGTTCGGGGCTAGCGGGAGGAATGAGCAGTTCTTC.